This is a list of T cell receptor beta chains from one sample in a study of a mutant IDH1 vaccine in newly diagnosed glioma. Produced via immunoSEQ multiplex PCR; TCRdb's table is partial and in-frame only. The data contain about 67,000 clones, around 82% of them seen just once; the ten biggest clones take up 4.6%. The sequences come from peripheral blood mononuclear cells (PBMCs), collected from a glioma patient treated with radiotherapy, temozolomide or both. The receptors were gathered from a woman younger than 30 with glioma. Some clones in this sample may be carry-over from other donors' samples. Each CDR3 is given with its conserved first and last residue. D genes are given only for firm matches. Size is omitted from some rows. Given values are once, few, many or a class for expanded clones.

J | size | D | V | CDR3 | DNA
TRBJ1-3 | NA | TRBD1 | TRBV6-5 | CASREQGAGNTIYF | TGTGCCAGCAGGGAACAGGGGGCTGGAAACACCATATATTTT
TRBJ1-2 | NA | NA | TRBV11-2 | CASSRTAGGNYGYTF | TGTGCCAGCAGCCGCACCGCGGGGGGGAACTATGGCTACACCTTC
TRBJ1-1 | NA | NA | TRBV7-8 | CASSPRGGNTEAFF | TGTGCCAGCAGCCCGAGGGGGGGGAACACTGAAGCTTTCTTT
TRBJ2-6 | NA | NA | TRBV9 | CASSVGGISSGANVLTF | TGTGCCAGCAGCGTAGGCGGCATCAGCTCTGGGGCCAACGTCCTGACTTTC
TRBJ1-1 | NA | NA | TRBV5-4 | CASSEIRGPGTEAFF | TGTGCCAGCAGCGAGATCCGGGGTCCGGGGACTGAAGCTTTCTTT
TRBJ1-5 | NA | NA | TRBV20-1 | CPNQPQHF | TGCCCCAATCAGCCCCAGCATTTT
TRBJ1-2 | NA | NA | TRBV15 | CATSRGMGLRVHTF | TGTGCCACCAGCAGAGGAATGGGACTCAGAGTCCACACCTTC
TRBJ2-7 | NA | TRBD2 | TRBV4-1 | CASSQSGTSGSYEQYF | TGCGCCAGCAGCCAGTCCGGGACTAGCGGCTCCTACGAGCAGTACTTC
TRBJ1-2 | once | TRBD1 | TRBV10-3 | CAISKLGTDYGYTF | TGTGCCATCAGTAAACTCGGGACAGACTATGGCTACACCTTC
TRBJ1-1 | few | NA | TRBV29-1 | CSVGSSQLTFF | TGCAGCGTAGGGAGCTCCCAACTGACTTTCTTT
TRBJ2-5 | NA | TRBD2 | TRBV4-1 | CASSQLGLAMETQYF | TGCGCCAGCAGCCAACTGGGACTAGCGATGGAGACCCAGTACTTC
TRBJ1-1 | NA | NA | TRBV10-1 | CASKGWGTEAFF | TGCGCCAGCAAGGGGTGGGGCACTGAAGCTTTCTTT
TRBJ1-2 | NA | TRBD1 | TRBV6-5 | CASARDRDGGYTF | TGTGCCAGCGCCAGGGACAGGGATGGTGGCTACACCTTC
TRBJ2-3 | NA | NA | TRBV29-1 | CSVGRPLTDTQYF | TGCAGCGTTGGACGTCCGCTCACAGATACGCAGTATTTT
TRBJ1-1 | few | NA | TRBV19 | CASSMGTEAFF | TGTGCCAGTAGTATGGGCACTGAAGCTTTCTTT
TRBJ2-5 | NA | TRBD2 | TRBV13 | CASSLAAGVAETQYF | TGTGCCAGCAGCTTAGCAGCGGGAGTGGCGGAGACCCAGTACTTC
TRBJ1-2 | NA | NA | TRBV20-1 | CSASIDYGYTF | TGCAGTGCCTCGATAGACTATGGCTACACCTTC
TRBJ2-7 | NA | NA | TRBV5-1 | CASSLDPGSSYEQYF | TGCGCCAGCAGCTTGGACCCAGGGAGCTCCTACGAGCAGTACTTC
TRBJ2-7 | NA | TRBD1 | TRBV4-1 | CASSPGQASYEQYF | TGCGCCAGCAGCCCTGGACAGGCCTCCTACGAGCAGTACTTC
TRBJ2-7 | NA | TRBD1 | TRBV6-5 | CASSRQGIYEQYF | TGTGCCAGCAGTCGACAGGGGATCTACGAGCAGTACTTC
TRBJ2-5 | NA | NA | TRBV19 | CASSGETQYF | TGTGCCAGTAGTGGAGAGACCCAGTACTTC
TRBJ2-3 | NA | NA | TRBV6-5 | CASNAFSGNTQYF | TGTGCCAGCAACGCGTTCTCCGGAAATACGCAGTATTTT
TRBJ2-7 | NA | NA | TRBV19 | CASTGAIYEQYF | TGTGCCAGTACCGGGGCCATCTACGAGCAGTACTTC
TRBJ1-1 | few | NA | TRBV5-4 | CASSLDINTEAFF | TGTGCCAGCAGCCTAGACATTAACACTGAAGCTTTCTTT
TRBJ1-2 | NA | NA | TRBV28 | CASSLPGGNYGYTF | TGTGCCAGCAGTTTACCGGGGGGTAACTATGGCTACACCTTC
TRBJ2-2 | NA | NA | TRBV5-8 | CASLPLLANTGELFF | TGTGCCAGCCTGCCCCTCCTCGCGAACACCGGGGAGCTGTTTTTT
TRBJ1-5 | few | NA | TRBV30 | CAWEGGRDSNQPQHF | TGTGCCTGGGAGGGAGGAAGGGACAGCAATCAGCCCCAGCATTTT
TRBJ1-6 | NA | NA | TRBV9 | CASSGGSSYNSPLHF | TGTGCCAGCAGCGGGGGTAGTTCCTATAATTCACCCCTCCACTTT
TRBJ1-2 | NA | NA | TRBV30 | CAWTTVYGYTF | TGTGCCTGGACGACAGTCTATGGCTACACCTTC
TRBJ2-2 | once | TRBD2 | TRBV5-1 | CASRQPSGSPTGELFF | TGCGCCAGCAGACAACCTAGCGGGAGCCCCACCGGGGAGCTGTTTTTT
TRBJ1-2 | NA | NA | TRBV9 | CASSVGSGGDYGYTF | TGTGCCAGCAGCGTAGGCTCTGGTGGGGACTATGGCTACACCTTC
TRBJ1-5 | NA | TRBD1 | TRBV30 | CAWSLAQSPRTGALGNQPQHF | TGTGCCTGGAGCCTAGCCCAATCTCCGAGGACAGGGGCGCTAGGCAATCAGCCCCAGCATTTT
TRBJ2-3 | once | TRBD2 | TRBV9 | CASSVKGGGTILGTDTQYF | TGTGCCAGCAGCGTAAAGGGCGGGGGAACGATACTTGGCACAGATACGCAGTATTTT
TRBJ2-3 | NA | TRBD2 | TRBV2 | CASRATSNTDTQYF | TGTGCCAGCCGGGCGACTAGCAACACAGATACGCAGTATTTT
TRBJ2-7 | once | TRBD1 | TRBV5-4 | CASSVDRGLYSEQYF | TGTGCCAGCAGCGTGGACAGGGGGCTTTACTCCGAGCAGTACTTC
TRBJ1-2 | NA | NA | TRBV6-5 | CASSPLGGARGYTF | TGTGCCAGCAGTCCTCTCGGGGGGGCTCGGGGCTACACCTTC
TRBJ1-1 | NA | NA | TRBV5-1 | CASSWGRGTEAFF | TGCGCCAGCAGTTGGGGGCGCGGCACTGAAGCTTTCTTT
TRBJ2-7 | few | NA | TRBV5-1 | CASSLGWSEGEQYF | TGCGCCAGCAGCTTGGGGTGGTCGGAGGGCGAGCAGTACTTC
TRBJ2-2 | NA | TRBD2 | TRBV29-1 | CSVLAGVNTGELFF | TGCAGCGTTCTAGCGGGGGTGAACACCGGGGAGCTGTTTTTT
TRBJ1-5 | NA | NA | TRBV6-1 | CASSEISGGNQPQHF | TGTGCCAGCAGTGAGATTAGTGGGGGCAATCAGCCCCAGCATTTT
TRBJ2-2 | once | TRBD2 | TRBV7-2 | CASSLASSGGLGSGELFF | TGTGCCAGCAGCTTAGCATCGAGCGGGGGGCTGGGAAGCGGGGAGCTGTTTTTT
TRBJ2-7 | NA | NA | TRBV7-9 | CASSRDQAHEQYF | TGTGCCAGCAGCAGGGACCAGGCGCATGAGCAGTACTTC
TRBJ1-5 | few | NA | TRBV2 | CARGGASLEQPQHF | TGTGCCAGGGGGGGCGCAAGCTTGGAACAGCCCCAGCATTTT
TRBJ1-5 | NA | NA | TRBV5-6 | CASSIQGSGQPQHF | TGTGCCAGCAGCATACAGGGATCCGGGCAGCCCCAGCATTTT
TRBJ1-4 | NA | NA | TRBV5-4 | CASSRTDTEKLFF | TGTGCCAGCAGCCGAACGGACACTGAAAAACTGTTTTTT
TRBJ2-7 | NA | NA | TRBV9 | CASSVAATSYEQYF | TGTGCCAGCAGCGTAGCTGCGACCTCCTACGAGCAGTACTTC
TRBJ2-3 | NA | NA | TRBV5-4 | CASSFSGTDTQYF | TGTGCCAGCAGCTTCTCGGGCACAGATACGCAGTATTTT
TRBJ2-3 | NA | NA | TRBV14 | CASSQKGGEYTDTQYF | TGTGCCAGCAGCCAAAAGGGCGGGGAGTACACAGATACGCAGTATTTT